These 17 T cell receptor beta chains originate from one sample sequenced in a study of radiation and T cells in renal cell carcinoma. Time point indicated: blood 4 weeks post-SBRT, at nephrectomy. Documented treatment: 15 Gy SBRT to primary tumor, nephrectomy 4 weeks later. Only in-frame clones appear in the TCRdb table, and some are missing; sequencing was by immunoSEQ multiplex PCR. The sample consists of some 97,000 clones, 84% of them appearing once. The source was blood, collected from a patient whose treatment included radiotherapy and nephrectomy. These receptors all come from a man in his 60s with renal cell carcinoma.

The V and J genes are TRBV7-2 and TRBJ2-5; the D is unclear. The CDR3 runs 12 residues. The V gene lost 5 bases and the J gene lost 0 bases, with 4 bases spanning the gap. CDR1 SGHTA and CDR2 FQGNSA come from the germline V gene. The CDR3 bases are TGTGCCAGCAGCACCAACCAAGAGACCCAGTACTTC. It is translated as CASSTNQETQYF.

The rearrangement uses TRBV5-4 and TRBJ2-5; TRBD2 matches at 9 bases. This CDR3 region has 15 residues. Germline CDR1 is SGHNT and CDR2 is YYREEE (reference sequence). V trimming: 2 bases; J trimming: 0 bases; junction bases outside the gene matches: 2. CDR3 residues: CASSLRGRDQETQYF. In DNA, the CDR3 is TGTGCCAGCAGCTTACGCGGGAGGGACCAAGAGACCCAGTACTTC.

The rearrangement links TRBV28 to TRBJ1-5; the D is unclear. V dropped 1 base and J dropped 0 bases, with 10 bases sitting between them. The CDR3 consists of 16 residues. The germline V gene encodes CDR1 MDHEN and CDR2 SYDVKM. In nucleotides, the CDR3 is TGTGCCAGCAGTTTATTTAGACCGCTTAGCAATCAGCCCCAGCATTTT. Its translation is CASSLFRPLSNQPQHF.

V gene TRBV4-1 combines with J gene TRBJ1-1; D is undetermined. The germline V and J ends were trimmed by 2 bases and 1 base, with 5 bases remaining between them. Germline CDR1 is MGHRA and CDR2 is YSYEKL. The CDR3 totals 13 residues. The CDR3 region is CASSQYRNTEAFF. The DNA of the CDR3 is TGCGCCAGCAGCCAATACAGGAACACTGAAGCTTTCTTT.

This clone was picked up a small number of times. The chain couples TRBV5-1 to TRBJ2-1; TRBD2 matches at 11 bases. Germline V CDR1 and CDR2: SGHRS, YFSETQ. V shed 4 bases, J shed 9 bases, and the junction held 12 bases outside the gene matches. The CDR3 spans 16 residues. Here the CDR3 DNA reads TGCGCCAGCAGCCTGACCTCTAGCGGGAGGTCGAGTGAGCAGTTCTTC. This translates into CASSLTSSGRSSEQFF. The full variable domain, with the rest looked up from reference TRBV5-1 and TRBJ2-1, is KAGVTQTPRYLIKTRGQQVTLSCSPISGHRSVSWYQQTPGQGLQFLFEYFSETQRNKGNFPGRFSGRQFSNSRSEMNVSTLELGDSALYLCASSLTSSGRSSEQFFGPGTRLTVL.

The CDR3 protein is CASSSPGLRGANVLTF. The CDR3 DNA reads TGTGCCAGCAGTTCCCCTGGTCTGAGGGGGGCCAACGTCCTGACTTTC. The chain recombines TRBV28 with TRBJ2-6; D gene unclear. Trimming left V 4 bases short and J 4 bases short, with 14 bases between. Looked up from germline, CDR1 is MDHEN and CDR2 is SYDVKM. The CDR3 has 16 amino acids.

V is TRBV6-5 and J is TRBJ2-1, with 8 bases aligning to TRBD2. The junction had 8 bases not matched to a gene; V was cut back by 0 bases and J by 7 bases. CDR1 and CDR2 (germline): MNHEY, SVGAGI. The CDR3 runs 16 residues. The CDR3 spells CASSYSGAGVRNEQFF. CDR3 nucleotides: TGTGCCAGCAGTTACTCGGGAGCGGGAGTTAGGAATGAGCAGTTCTTC.

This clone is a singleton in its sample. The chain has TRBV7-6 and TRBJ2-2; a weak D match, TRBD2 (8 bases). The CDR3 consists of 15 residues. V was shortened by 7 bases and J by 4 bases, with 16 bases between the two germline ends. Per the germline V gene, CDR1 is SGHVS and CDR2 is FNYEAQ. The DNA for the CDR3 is TGTGCCAGCATCAGGGGGACTAGACCCACCGGGGAGCTGTTTTTT. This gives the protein CASIRGTRPTGELFF.

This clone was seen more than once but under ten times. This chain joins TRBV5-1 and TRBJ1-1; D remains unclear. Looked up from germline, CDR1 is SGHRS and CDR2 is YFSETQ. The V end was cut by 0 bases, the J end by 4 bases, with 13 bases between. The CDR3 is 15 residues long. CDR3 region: CASSLAMGRSTEAFF. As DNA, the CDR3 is TGCGCCAGCAGCTTGGCTATGGGGAGAAGCACTGAAGCTTTCTTT.

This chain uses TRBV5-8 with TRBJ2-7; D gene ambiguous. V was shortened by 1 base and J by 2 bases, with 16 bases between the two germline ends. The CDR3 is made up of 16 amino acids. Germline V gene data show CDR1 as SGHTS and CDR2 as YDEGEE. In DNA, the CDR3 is TGTGCCAGCAGCTTGTTCCGGGTGCCGGTTACCTACGAGCAGTACTTC. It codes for CASSLFRVPVTYEQYF.

The CDR3 reads CASSLLGEAEAFF. The CDR3, as DNA: TGTGCCAGCAGCTTACTGGGGGAGGCCGAAGCTTTCTTT. The chain has TRBV11-2 and TRBJ1-1; D might be TRBD1 (5 bases). Trimming removed 2 bases from V and 8 bases from J, with 12 bases in between. This CDR3 spans 13 amino acids. Germline CDR1 reads SGHAT; CDR2 reads FQNNGV. The entire variable domain, with the rest obtained from reference TRBV11-2 and TRBJ1-1, is as follows: EAGVAQSPRYKIIEKRQSVAFWCNPISGHATLYWYQQILGQGPKLLIQFQNNGVVDDSQLPKDRFSAERLKGVDSTLKIQPAKLEDSAVYLCASSLLGEAEAFFGQGTRLTVV.

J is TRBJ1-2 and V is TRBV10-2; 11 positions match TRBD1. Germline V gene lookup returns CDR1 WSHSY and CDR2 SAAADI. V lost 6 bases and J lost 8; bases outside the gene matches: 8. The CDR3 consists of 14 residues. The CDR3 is CASRRPGQGEGYTF. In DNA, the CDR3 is TGCGCCAGCAGGAGACCGGGACAGGGGGAAGGCTACACCTTC.

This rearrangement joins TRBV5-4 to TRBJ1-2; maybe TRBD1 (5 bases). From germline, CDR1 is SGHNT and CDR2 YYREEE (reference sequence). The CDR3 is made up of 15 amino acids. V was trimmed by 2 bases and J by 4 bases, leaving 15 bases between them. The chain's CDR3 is CASSFGASTFYGYTF. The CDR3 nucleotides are TGTGCCAGCAGCTTCGGGGCCTCTACCTTCTATGGCTACACCTTC.

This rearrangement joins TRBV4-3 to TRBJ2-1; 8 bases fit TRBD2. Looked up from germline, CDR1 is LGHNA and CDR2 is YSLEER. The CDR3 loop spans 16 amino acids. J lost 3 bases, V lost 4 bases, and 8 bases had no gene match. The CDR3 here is CASSLGTSMGYNEQFF. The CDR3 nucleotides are TGCGCCAGCAGCCTCGGGACTAGTATGGGCTACAATGAGCAGTTCTTC.

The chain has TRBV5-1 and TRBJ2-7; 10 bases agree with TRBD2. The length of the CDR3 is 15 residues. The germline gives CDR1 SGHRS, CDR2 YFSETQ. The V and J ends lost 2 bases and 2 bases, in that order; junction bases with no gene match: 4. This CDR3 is CASSFGTSETYEQYF. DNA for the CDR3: TGCGCCAGCAGCTTCGGGACTAGCGAAACCTACGAGCAGTACTTC.

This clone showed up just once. This CDR3 is CASSYSITSSNEQFF. Written as DNA, the CDR3 is TGTGCCAGCAGTTACTCTATAACTAGCAGCAATGAGCAGTTCTTC. The rearrangement uses TRBV6-6 and TRBJ2-1; TRBD2 might be the D (6 bases). This CDR3 has 15 residues. CDR1 and CDR2 from the germline V gene are MNHNY and SVGAGI (reference sequence). V lost 0 bases and J 6 bases, leaving 12 bases between the germline ends.

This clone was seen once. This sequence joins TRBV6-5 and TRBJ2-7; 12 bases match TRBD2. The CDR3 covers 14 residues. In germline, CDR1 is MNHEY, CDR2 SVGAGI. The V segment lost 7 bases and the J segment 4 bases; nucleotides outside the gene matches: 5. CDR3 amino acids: CASKPGLAGYEQYF. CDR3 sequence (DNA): TGTGCCAGCAAGCCGGGACTAGCGGGTTACGAGCAGTACTTC.